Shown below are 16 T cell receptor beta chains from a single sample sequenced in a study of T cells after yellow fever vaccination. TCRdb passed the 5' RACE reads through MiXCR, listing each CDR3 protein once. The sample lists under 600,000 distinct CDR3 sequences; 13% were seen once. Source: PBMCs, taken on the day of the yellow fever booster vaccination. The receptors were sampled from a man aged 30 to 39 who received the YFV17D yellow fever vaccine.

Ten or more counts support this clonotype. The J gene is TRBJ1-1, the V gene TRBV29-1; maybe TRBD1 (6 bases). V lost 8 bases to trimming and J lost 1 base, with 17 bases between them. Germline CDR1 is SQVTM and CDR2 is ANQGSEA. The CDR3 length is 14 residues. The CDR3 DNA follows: TGCAGCTTTCTGGGGGGCGAGGCGAACACTGAAGCTTTCTTT. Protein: CSFLGGEANTEAFF.

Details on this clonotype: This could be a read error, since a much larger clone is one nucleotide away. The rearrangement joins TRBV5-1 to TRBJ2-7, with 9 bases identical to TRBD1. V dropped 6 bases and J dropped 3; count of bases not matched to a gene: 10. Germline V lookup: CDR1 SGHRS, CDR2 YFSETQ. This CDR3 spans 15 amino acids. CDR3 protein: CASKGRTGVCYEQYF. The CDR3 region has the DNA TGCGCCAGCAAAGGGAGGACAGGGGTTTGCTACGAGCAGTACTTC.

As DNA, the CDR3 is TGCGCCAGCAGCCCGACTTGGGTCGATAATTCACCCCTCCACTTT. Its translation: CASSPTWVDNSPLHF. The chain carries TRBV5-1 and TRBJ1-6; D not certain. This CDR3 comprises 15 residues. Trimming took 4 bases from V and 5 from J, leaving 13 bases between them. Germline loops: CDR1 SGHRS, CDR2 YFSETQ. Full variable domain (outside the CDR3, taken from reference TRBV5-1 and TRBJ1-6): KAGVTQTPRYLIKTRGQQVTLSCSPISGHRSVSWYQQTPGQGLQFLFEYFSETQRNKGNFPGRFSGRQFSNSRSEMNVSTLELGDSALYLCASSPTWVDNSPLHFGNGTRLTVT.

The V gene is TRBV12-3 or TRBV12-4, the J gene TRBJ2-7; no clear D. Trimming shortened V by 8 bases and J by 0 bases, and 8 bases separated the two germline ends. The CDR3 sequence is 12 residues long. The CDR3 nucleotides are TGTGCCAGCTCCGACGGCTCCTACGAGCAGTACTTC. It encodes CASSDGSYEQYF.

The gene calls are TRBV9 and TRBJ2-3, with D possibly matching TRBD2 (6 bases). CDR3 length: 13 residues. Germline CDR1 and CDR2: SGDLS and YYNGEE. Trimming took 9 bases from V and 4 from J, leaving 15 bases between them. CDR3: CATSSREADTQYF. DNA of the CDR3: TGTGCCACCTCGAGCAGGGAGGCAGATACGCAGTATTTT.

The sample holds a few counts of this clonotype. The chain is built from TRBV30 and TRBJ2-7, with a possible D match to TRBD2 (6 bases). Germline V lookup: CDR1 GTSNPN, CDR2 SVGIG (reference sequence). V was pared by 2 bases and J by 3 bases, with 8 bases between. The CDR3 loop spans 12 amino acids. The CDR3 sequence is CAWSRDFYEQYF. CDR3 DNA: TGTGCCTGGAGTAGGGACTTCTACGAGCAGTACTTC. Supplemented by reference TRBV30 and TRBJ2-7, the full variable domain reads SQTIHQWPATLVQPVGSPLSLECTVEGTSNPNLYWYRQAAGRGLQLLFYSVGIGQISSEVPQNLSASRPQDRQFILSSKKLLLSDSGFYLCAWSRDFYEQYFGPGTRLTVT.

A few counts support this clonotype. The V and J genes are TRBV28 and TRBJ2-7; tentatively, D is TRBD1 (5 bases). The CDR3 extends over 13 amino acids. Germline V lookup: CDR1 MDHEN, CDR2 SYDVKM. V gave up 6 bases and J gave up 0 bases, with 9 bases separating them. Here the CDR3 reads CASSTDSSYEQYF. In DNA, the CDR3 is TGTGCCAGCAGCACTGACAGCTCCTACGAGCAGTACTTC.

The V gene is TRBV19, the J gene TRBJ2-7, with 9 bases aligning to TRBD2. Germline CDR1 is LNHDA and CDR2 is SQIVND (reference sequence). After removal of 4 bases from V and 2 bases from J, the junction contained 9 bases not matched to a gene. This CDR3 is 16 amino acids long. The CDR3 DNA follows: TGTGCCAGTAGTACCCCCTGGCGGGAGGGCCCCTACGAGCAGTACTTC. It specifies CASSTPWREGPYEQYF.

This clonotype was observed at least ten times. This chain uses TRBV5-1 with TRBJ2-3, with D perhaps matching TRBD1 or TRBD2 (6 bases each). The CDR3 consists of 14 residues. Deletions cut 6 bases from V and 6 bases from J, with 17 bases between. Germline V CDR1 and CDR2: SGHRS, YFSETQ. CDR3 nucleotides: TGCGCCAGCATACGAGACTCGGGGGCGGATACGCAGTATTTT. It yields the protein CASIRDSGADTQYF.

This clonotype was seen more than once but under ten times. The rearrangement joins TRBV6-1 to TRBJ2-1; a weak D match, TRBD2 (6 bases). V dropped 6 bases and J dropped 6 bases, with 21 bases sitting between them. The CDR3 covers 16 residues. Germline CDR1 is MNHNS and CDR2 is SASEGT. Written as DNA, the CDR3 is TGTGCCAGCAGCAATGGGGGGAGGCCCGCCAGCAATGAGCAGTTCTTC. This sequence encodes CASSNGGRPASNEQFF.

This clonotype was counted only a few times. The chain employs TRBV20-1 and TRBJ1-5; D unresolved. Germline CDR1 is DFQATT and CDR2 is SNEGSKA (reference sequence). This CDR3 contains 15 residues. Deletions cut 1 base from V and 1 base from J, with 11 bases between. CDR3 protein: CSARVGKRSNQPQHF. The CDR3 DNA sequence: TGCAGTGCTAGAGTTGGGAAAAGGAGCAATCAGCCCCAGCATTTT.

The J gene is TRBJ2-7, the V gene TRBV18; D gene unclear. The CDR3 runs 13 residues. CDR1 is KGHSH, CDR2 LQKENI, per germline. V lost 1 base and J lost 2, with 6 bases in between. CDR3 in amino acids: CASSPQTTYEQYF. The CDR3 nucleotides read TGTGCCAGCTCACCACAGACAACCTACGAGCAGTACTTC.

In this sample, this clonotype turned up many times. The CDR3 protein is CASSGREGDTQYF. The CDR3 coding sequence is TGTGCCAGCAGCGGGCGGGAGGGTGATACGCAGTATTTT. The V call is TRBV7-2, the J call TRBJ2-3; TRBD2 aligns across 9 bases. Germline-derived CDR1 and CDR2 are SGHTA and FQGNSA. The CDR3 has 13 amino acids. The trim removed 5 bases at V and 6 bases at J, leaving 3 bases unmatched.

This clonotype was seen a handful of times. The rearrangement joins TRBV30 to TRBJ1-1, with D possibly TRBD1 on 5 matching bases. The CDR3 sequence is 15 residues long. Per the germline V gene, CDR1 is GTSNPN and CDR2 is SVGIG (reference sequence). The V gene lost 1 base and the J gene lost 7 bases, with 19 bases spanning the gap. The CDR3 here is CAWSGLPGTGIEAFF. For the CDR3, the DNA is TGTGCCTGGAGTGGCCTGCCCGGGACCGGGATTGAAGCTTTCTTT.

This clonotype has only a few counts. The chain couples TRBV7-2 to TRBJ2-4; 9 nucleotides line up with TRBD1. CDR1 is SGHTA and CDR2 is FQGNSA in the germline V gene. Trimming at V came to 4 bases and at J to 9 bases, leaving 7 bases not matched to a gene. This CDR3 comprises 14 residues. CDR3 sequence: CASSYPGTGTIQYF. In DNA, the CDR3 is TGTGCCAGCAGCTATCCCGGGACAGGGACCATTCAGTACTTC. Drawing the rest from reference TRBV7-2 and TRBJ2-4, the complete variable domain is GAGVSQSPSNKVTEKGKDVELRCDPISGHTALYWYRQSLGQGLEFLIYFQGNSAPDKSGLPSDRFSAERTGGSVSTLTIQRTQQEDSAVYLCASSYPGTGTIQYFGAGTRLSVL.

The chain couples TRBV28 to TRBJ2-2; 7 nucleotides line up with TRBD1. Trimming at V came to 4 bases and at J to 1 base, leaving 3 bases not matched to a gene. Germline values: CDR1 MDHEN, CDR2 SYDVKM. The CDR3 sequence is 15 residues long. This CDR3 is CASSSGQMNTGELFF. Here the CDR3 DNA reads TGTGCCAGCAGTTCGGGACAGATGAACACCGGGGAGCTGTTTTTT.